The clone carrying this T cell receptor beta chain came up a few times. Germline trimming cut 10 bases from V and 1 base from J; bases unmatched to any gene: 9. Per germline, CDR1 ENHRY and CDR2 SYGVKD. This CDR3 has 17 residues. Carried by each TCR cDNA molecule was a unique molecular identifier. TCRdb redid the calling of the 5' RACE reads with MiXCR, one entry per CDR3 protein. The table has about 35,000 distinct CDR3 sequences, just over 3% seen once. Time point denoted: sample taken at primary tumor resection. Patients with untreated early-stage non-small cell lung cancer, numbering 72, were the donors. Without sorting, whole RNA was sequenced from tumor, nontumor lung or frozen PBMC. This sample was included in a study of spatial heterogeneity in lung cancer. Study-level background: A consistent excess of beta-chain over alpha-chain sequences was detected.

This TCR came from a male donor with early-stage non-small cell lung cancer. The specimen comprised normal lung tissue next to the tumor, sampled at surgery. The gene calls are TRBV10-3 and TRBJ2-3, with 15 bases identical to TRBD2. The CDR3 coding sequence is TGTGCCACGGGGACTAGCGGGAGGAGGGGAGGCACAGATACGCAGTATTTT. Residues: CATGTSGRRGGTDTQYF.